This T cell receptor (beta chain) was obtained from a study of cytomegalovirus exposure and HLA in healthy donors. PCR employed 60 Vbeta and 13 Jbeta primers. Libraries were prepared by immunoSEQ multiplex PCR; TCRdb keeps only in-frame clonotypes and omits some of them. The sample lists 69,000 or so clones, about three quarters occurring once. Each donor's status was that of a healthy bone marrow donor. Though nominally healthy at sampling, donors likely had unrecorded immune exposures. This clone was seen a few times. This CDR3 contains 14 residues. V was clipped by 4 bases and J by 2 bases, with 10 bases between them. CDR1 is SGHTA and CDR2 is FQGNSA in the germline V gene.

The chain carries TRBV7-2 and TRBJ2-3, with D hard to call. The sample consisted of PBMCs. The receptor was derived from a man between 18 and 29 years old in good health and CMV-seronegative. CDR3: CASSSRRHTDTQYF. The CDR3 DNA reads as TGTGCCAGCAGCTCAAGAAGACACACAGATACGCAGTATTTT.